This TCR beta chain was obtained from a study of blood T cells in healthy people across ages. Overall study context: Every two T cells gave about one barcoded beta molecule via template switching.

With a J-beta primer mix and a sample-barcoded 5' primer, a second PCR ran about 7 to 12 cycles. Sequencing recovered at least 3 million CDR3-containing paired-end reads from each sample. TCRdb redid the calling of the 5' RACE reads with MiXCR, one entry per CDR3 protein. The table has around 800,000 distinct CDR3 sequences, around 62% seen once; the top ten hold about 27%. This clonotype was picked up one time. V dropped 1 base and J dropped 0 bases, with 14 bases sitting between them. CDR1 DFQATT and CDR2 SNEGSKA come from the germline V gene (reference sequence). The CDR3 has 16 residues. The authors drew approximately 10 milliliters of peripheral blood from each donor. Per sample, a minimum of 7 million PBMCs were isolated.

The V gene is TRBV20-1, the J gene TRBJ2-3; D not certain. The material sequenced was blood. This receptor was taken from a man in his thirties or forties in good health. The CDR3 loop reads CSARVASGASTDTQYF. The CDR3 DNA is TGCAGTGCTAGAGTGGCAAGTGGAGCTAGCACAGATACGCAGTATTTT.